This T cell receptor (beta chain) comes out of a study of blood T cell repertoires in COVID-19. The CDR3 spans 14 residues. With 0 bases clipped from V and 2 bases from J, the junction kept 2 bases outside the gene matches. In germline, CDR1 is SGHNT, CDR2 YYREEE (reference sequence). TCRdb's copy holds only in-frame clones and misses some; the assay was immunoSEQ multiplex PCR. Of some 170,000 clones listed, 80% to 90% are singletons. The TCR comes from a woman aged 45-60 years with acute or convalescent COVID-19. The chain couples TRBV5-4 to TRBJ2-7; 7 nucleotides match TRBD1. The sequenced sample consisted of peripheral blood. In nucleotides, the CDR3 is TGTGCCAGCAGCTTGGGACAGGGTCCCTACGAGCAGTACTTC. This translates into CASSLGQGPYEQYF.